Below are 14 T cell receptor beta chains sequenced from a single sample in a study of graft-versus-host responses after intestinal transplantation. The antigens these receptors bind are not known. Generated by immunoSEQ multiplex PCR, the TCRdb table keeps only in-frame clones and is missing some. The sample consists of roughly 100,000 clones, about 88% of them appearing once. The sequencing here drew on unstimulated CD4+ T cells sorted from spleen or lymph node cells, taken before intestinal transplant. These receptors originate from a human donor who received an intestinal transplant.

V and J are TRBV30 and TRBJ1-4; 7 positions agree with TRBD1. Germline values: CDR1 GTSNPN, CDR2 SVGIG (reference sequence). The trim removed 0 bases at V and 4 bases at J, leaving 8 bases unmatched. The CDR3 sequence is 16 residues long. The CDR3 region has the DNA TGTGCCTGGAGTGTGAGGGGGCATAGCGGTAATGAAAAACTGTTTTTT. Protein sequence: CAWSVRGHSGNEKLFF.

The CDR3 protein is CASRSDRGYEQPQHF. CDR3 DNA sequence: TGTGCCAGCAGATCCGACAGGGGGTATGAGCAGCCCCAGCATTTT. This chain uses TRBV27 with TRBJ1-5; the match to TRBD1 covers 9 bases. J lost 7 bases, V lost 6 bases, and 10 bases had no gene match. Germline lookup yields CDR1 MNHEY and CDR2 SMNVEV (reference sequence). The CDR3 sequence is 15 residues long.

The rearrangement uses TRBV6-4 and TRBJ2-2; D remains ambiguous. The CDR3 extends over 16 amino acids. The germline CDR1 and CDR2 sequences are MRHNA and SNTAGT. The V end was cut by 4 bases, the J end by 2 bases, with 14 bases between. CDR3 amino acids: CASSANPAENTGELFF. CDR3 DNA: TGTGCCAGCAGTGCGAATCCGGCGGAAAACACCGGGGAGCTGTTTTTT.

The genes are TRBV5-1 and TRBJ2-2; D gene ambiguous. The CDR3 is 15 amino acids. The ends were cut back, 2 bases at V and 0 bases at J, with 8 bases in the middle. Germline loops: CDR1 SGHRS, CDR2 YFSETQ. For the CDR3, the DNA is TGCGCCAGCAGCTTCGGTCCGCCGAACACCGGGGAGCTGTTTTTT. This codes for CASSFGPPNTGELFF.

This chain links TRBV6-1 with TRBJ2-7; D is ambiguous. Germline V gene data show CDR1 as MNHNS and CDR2 as SASEGT. With 5 bases removed from V and 0 bases from J, the gap between germline ends came to 11 bases. The length of the CDR3 is 14 residues. Written as DNA, the CDR3 is TGTGCCAGCAGTCTGACATCCCTCTCCTACGAGCAGTACTTC. Its protein is CASSLTSLSYEQYF.

The chain links TRBV6-1 to TRBJ1-2, with 9 positions matching TRBD1. After removal of 5 bases from V and 8 bases from J, the junction contained 0 bases not matched to a gene. This CDR3 comprises 11 residues. Germline V gene data show CDR1 as MNHNS and CDR2 as SASEGT. The CDR3 loop reads CASSTGGGYTF. Here the CDR3 DNA reads TGTGCCAGCAGTACAGGGGGCGGCTACACCTTC.

The rearrangement links TRBV7-6 to TRBJ2-1; 7 positions agree with TRBD2. CDR3 length: 14 residues. The ends lost 3 bases at V and 10 bases at J; junction bases unmatched: 9. The V gene's germline CDR1 is SGHVS and CDR2 FNYEAQ. The CDR3 DNA reads as TGTGCCAGCAGCTTCCGCGTCTGGGAGGGGGAGCAGTTCTTC. This translates into CASSFRVWEGEQFF.

The chain carries TRBV5-1 and TRBJ2-7; D uncertain. The CDR3 spans 13 residues. The germline CDR1 and CDR2 sequences are SGHRS and YFSETQ. Trimming removed 0 bases at V and 5 bases at J, with 9 bases between. CDR3 nucleotide sequence: TGCGCCAGCAGCTTGGGCAGCACCAACGAGCAGTACTTC. Translation gives CASSLGSTNEQYF.

In its sample, this clone was seen once. CDR3 protein: CASSSNPGQGNTGELFF. The CDR3 DNA follows: TGTGCCAGCAGCTCGAATCCGGGACAGGGAAACACCGGGGAGCTGTTTTTT. V usage is TRBV5-4 and J usage is TRBJ2-2, with 9 bases lining up with TRBD1. The junction had 8 bases not matched to a gene; V was cut back by 3 bases and J by 2 bases. CDR3 length equals 17 residues. Germline V gene lookup returns CDR1 SGHNT and CDR2 YYREEE (reference sequence).

This rearrangement joins TRBV20-1 to TRBJ2-1; 10 positions match TRBD1. The germline CDR1 and CDR2 sequences are DFQATT and SNEGSKA (reference sequence). The ends lost 5 bases at V and 9 bases at J; junction bases unmatched: 1. The length of the CDR3 is 11 residues. The CDR3 DNA sequence: TGCAGTGCTGACAGGGGGCGTGAGCAGTTCTTC. The encoded protein is CSADRGREQFF.

The chain links TRBV28 to TRBJ1-6, with a possible D match to TRBD1 (5 bases). V was shortened by 4 bases and J by 11 bases, with 18 bases between the two germline ends. In germline, CDR1 is MDHEN, CDR2 SYDVKM. This CDR3 has 15 residues. This CDR3 reads CASSSGAAQLAPLHF. The CDR3 DNA is TGTGCCAGCAGTTCCGGGGCAGCGCAGCTTGCACCCCTCCACTTT.

The chain is built from TRBV20-1 and TRBJ1-6; D ambiguous. The germline V gene encodes CDR1 DFQATT and CDR2 SNEGSKA (reference sequence). CDR3 length equals 10 residues. Trimming pared 0 bases from V and 14 bases from J, leaving 5 bases between. CDR3 sequence reads: CSARDITLHF. The CDR3, as DNA: TGCAGTGCTAGAGATATTACCCTCCACTTT.

V usage is TRBV7-2 and J usage is TRBJ2-1; TRBD2 matches at 9 bases. J gave up 6 bases and V 3 bases, and 6 bases lay outside the gene matches. The CDR3 covers 15 residues. Per germline, CDR1 SGHTA and CDR2 FQGNSA. CDR3 bases: TGTGCCAGCAGCTTCCTAGCGGGAAATTTCAATGAGCAGTTCTTC. Its protein product is CASSFLAGNFNEQFF. Supplemented by reference TRBV7-2 and TRBJ2-1, the full variable domain reads GAGVSQSPSNKVTEKGKDVELRCDPISGHTALYWYRQSLGQGLEFLIYFQGNSAPDKSGLPSDRFSAERTGGSVSTLTIQRTQQEDSAVYLCASSFLAGNFNEQFFGPGTRLTVL.

The chain carries TRBV5-1 and TRBJ2-7; possibly TRBD1 for D (7 bases). V was cut by 5 bases and J by 0 bases, with 15 bases left in between. Germline V gene data show CDR1 as SGHRS and CDR2 as YFSETQ. CDR3 length equals 15 residues. The CDR3 coding sequence is TGCGCCAGCAGGAAGGGGCAGGGGGGCTCCTACGAGCAGTACTTC. It is translated as CASRKGQGGSYEQYF.